Listed below are T cell receptor beta chains from one sample, sequenced in a study of T cell responses to AZD1222 COVID-19 vaccine. Only in-frame clones appear in the TCRdb table, and some are missing; sequencing was by immunoSEQ multiplex PCR. The table shows about 200,000 clones, with roughly 92% occurring only once. The sample was peripheral blood, taken on day 0 of AZD1222 vaccination. These receptors were obtained from an adult in good health. CDR3s include the opening cysteine and the closing phenylalanine or tryptophan. A D gene is named only where the DNA matches it firmly. The size field is filled for only some rows; it gives once, few, many or a size class.

TRBV7-8	-	TRBJ1-5	-	CASTSGGGRSNQPQHF	TGTGCCAGCACCTCCGGAGGGGGACGGAGCAATCAGCCCCAGCATTTT
TRBV18	-	TRBJ2-7	-	CASSPPSGQHSYEQYF	TGTGCCAGCTCACCCCCGTCAGGACAGCACTCCTACGAGCAGTACTTC
TRBV5-5	-	TRBJ1-1	-	CASSPYGGLNTEAFF	TGTGCCAGCAGCCCCTATGGGGGGCTCAACACTGAAGCTTTCTTT
TRBV9	-	TRBJ2-3	once	CASSVDGGRTDTQYF	TGTGCCAGCAGCGTAGATGGGGGTAGAACAGATACGCAGTATTTT
TRBV6-5	-	TRBJ1-1	-	CASSYLQMNTEAFF	TGTGCCAGCAGTTACTTGCAAATGAACACTGAAGCTTTCTTT
TRBV11-2	-	TRBJ1-1	-	CASSHEGERAFF	TGTGCCAGCAGCCACGAGGGGGAAAGAGCTTTCTTT
TRBV30	TRBD2	TRBJ2-1	-	CAWSVSRASGSLNEQFF	TGTGCCTGGAGTGTGTCGAGGGCTAGCGGGAGCCTGAATGAGCAGTTCTTC
TRBV28	-	TRBJ1-2	once	CASSFMGYGYTF	TGTGCCAGCAGTTTTATGGGGTATGGCTACACCTTC
TRBV27	TRBD2	TRBJ2-3	-	CASSFSRLAGRTDTQYF	TGTGCCAGCAGTTTTTCCCGACTAGCGGGGCGCACAGATACGCAGTATTTT
TRBV30	-	TRBJ1-5	-	CAWGQGTYQPQHF	TGTGCCTGGGGCCAGGGGACATATCAGCCCCAGCATTTT
TRBV7-9	-	TRBJ1-2	-	CASSRTGTEANYGYTF	TGTGCCAGCAGCAGAACCGGGACGGAAGCTAACTATGGCTACACCTTC
TRBV21-1	-	TRBJ2-4	-	CASSPWDPENIQYF	TGTGCCAGCAGCCCCTGGGACCCTGAAAACATTCAGTACTTC
TRBV5-8	-	TRBJ1-1	-	CASSRTGATEAFF	TGTGCCAGCAGCCGGACGGGGGCCACTGAAGCTTTCTTT
TRBV28	-	TRBJ2-7	once	CASSSLREGQPYEQYF	TGTGCCAGCAGTTCCCTGAGAGAGGGACAACCCTACGAGCAGTACTTC
TRBV5-6	-	TRBJ1-1	-	CASSWRSEAFF	TGTGCCAGCAGCTGGCGGAGCGAAGCTTTCTTT
TRBV5-1	TRBD1	TRBJ1-3	-	CASSFDGQALLSGNTIYF	TGCGCCAGCAGCTTCGATGGACAGGCACTTCTCTCTGGAAACACCATATATTTT
TRBV29-1	-	TRBJ1-1	-	CSVEFGAFF	TGCAGCGTTGAATTCGGGGCTTTCTTT
TRBV3-1/TRBV3-2	-	TRBJ1-5	-	CASSLSGGGNQPQHF	TGTGCCAGCAGCTTGTCCGGGGGCGGCAATCAGCCCCAGCATTTT
TRBV3-1/TRBV3-2	-	TRBJ2-2	-	CASSEYETGELFF	TGTGCCAGCAGCGAATACGAAACCGGGGAGCTGTTTTTT
TRBV18	-	TRBJ1-5	-	CASSPDLDQPQHF	TGTGCCAGCTCACCAGACCTGGATCAGCCCCAGCATTTT
TRBV19	-	TRBJ1-2	-	CASSISRGGYTF	TGTGCCAGTAGTATTTCCAGGGGCGGCTACACCTTC
TRBV28	TRBD1	TRBJ1-5	-	CASSLAPTGGKPQHF	TGTGCCAGCAGTTTAGCCCCGACAGGGGGGAAGCCCCAGCATTTT
TRBV19	-	TRBJ2-5	-	CASSGYQETQYF	TGTGCCAGTAGTGGGTACCAAGAGACCCAGTACTTC
TRBV6-2/TRBV6-3	-	TRBJ2-6	few	CASSYSPGANVLTF	TGTGCCAGCAGTTACTCCCCTGGGGCCAACGTCCTGACTTTC
TRBV18	-	TRBJ2-3	-	CASSYTDTQYF	TGTGCCAGCTCCTACACAGATACGCAGTATTTT
TRBV28	-	TRBJ1-5	-	CASSYQSGGNQPQHF	TGTGCCAGCAGTTACCAGTCAGGGGGCAATCAGCCCCAGCATTTT
TRBV5-1	-	TRBJ1-3	-	CASSDGVFGNTIYF	TGCGCCAGCAGCGACGGAGTTTTTGGAAACACCATATATTTT
TRBV9	-	TRBJ2-2	-	CASSVALTGNTGELFF	TGTGCCAGCAGCGTAGCCTTAACAGGGAACACCGGGGAGCTGTTTTTT
TRBV18	TRBD1	TRBJ1-1	-	CASSPVTGEAFF	TGTGCCAGCTCACCAGTGACAGGGGAAGCTTTCTTT
TRBV7-2	-	TRBJ2-5	-	CASSSSRTADQETQYF	TGTGCCAGCTCATCATCCCGGACGGCGGACCAAGAGACCCAGTACTTC
TRBV21-1	-	TRBJ1-3	-	CASSKGVPTARPGNTIYF	TGTGCCAGCAGCAAAGGTGTCCCCACTGCTCGGCCTGGAAACACCATATATTTT